Each of the 26 T cell receptor beta chains below was sequenced from the same sample in a study of CD8 T cells in Susac syndrome. It was with random hexamers that about 0.45 to 1 ug RNA was reverse transcribed. A single record per CDR3 protein comes from TCRdb applying MiXCR to the immunoSEQ multiplex PCR reads. The top ten clones hold around 0.09% of a sample with 180,000 or so distinct CDR3 sequences, 90% to 97% of them seen once. The sample was CD4+ T cells from PBMCs. These TCRs come from a human donor with multiple sclerosis.

This chain joins TRBV19 and TRBJ1-5, with D hard to call. CDR3 size: 16 residues. The V and J ends lost 3 bases and 11 bases respectively, with 23 bases between them. Germline CDR1 and CDR2: LNHDA and SQIVND (reference sequence). CDR3 protein: CASSILGGGGSGAQHF. CDR3 nucleotide sequence: TGTGCCAGTAGTATTCTGGGTGGCGGAGGCTCGGGAGCCCAGCATTTT.

The genes are TRBV5-1 and TRBJ1-2, with 8 bases matching TRBD1. The germline V gene encodes CDR1 SGHRS and CDR2 YFSETQ. Losses at the gene ends were 0 bases for V and 1 base for J; bases not matched to a gene: 5. CDR3 length: 16 amino acids. CDR3 protein: CASSLDGQGSNYGYTF. CDR3 sequence (DNA): TGCGCCAGCAGCTTGGACGGACAGGGAAGTAACTATGGCTACACCTTC. The full variable domain, its missing parts supplied by reference TRBV5-1 and TRBJ1-2, is KAGVTQTPRYLIKTRGQQVTLSCSPISGHRSVSWYQQTPGQGLQFLFEYFSETQRNKGNFPGRFSGRQFSNSRSEMNVSTLELGDSALYLCASSLDGQGSNYGYTFGSGTRLTVV.

Only one count was recorded for this clonotype. This chain links TRBV20-1 with TRBJ1-2; D unresolved. The V end was cut by 7 bases, the J end by 9 bases, with 12 bases between. The CDR3 runs to 10 residues. Germline values: CDR1 DFQATT, CDR2 SNEGSKA (reference sequence). CDR3 sequence (DNA): TGCAGTGTTCTGAAGAAGAGCTACACCTTC. This codes for CSVLKKSYTF.

The chain uses TRBV7-9 and TRBJ2-3, with D possibly being TRBD2 (7 bases). Germline V gene lookup returns CDR1 SEHNR and CDR2 FQNEAQ (reference sequence). The CDR3 is made up of 16 amino acids. V lost 4 bases and J lost 2, with 16 bases in between. The chain's CDR3 is CASSSPIGGDTDTQYF. CDR3 sequence (DNA): TGTGCCAGCAGCTCCCCCATAGGGGGGGACACAGATACGCAGTATTTT.

This chain connects TRBV11-3 to TRBJ2-1; a weak D match, TRBD1 (5 bases). The germline gives CDR1 SGHNT, CDR2 YENEEA. The ends were cut back, 3 bases at V and 9 bases at J, with 9 bases in the middle. The CDR3 is made up of 12 amino acids. The CDR3 here is CASSLQGSEQFF. CDR3 nucleotide sequence: TGTGCCAGCAGCTTGCAGGGAAGTGAGCAGTTCTTC. The full variable domain, rest sourced from reference TRBV11-3 and TRBJ2-1, is EAGVVQSPRYKIIEKKQPVAFWCNPISGHNTLYWYLQNLGQGPELLIRYENEEAVDDSQLPKDRFSAERLKGVDSTLKIQPAELGDSAVYLCASSLQGSEQFFGPGTRLTVL.

The CDR3 is CASSSSGTRSNEQFF. CDR3 DNA: TGTGCCAGCAGCTCATCCGGGACACGGAGCAATGAGCAGTTCTTC. The chain has TRBV7-3 and TRBJ2-1; D possibly corresponds to TRBD1 (6 bases). The CDR3 length is 15 residues. The germline gives CDR1 SGHTA, CDR2 FQGTGA. V was cut by 4 bases and J by 6 bases, with 16 bases left in between.

The V call is TRBV29-1, the J call TRBJ1-5, with D perhaps TRBD1 (5 bases). The V and J ends lost 2 bases and 4 bases respectively, with 9 bases between them. CDR3 length equals 13 residues. Looked up from germline, CDR1 is SQVTM and CDR2 is ANQGSEA. The CDR3 nucleotides are TGCAGCGTTGAATACGGGGCAAATCAGCCCCAGCATTTT. Its translation: CSVEYGANQPQHF.

The chain joins TRBV7-2 to TRBJ2-7; D perhaps matches TRBD2 (6 bases). Germline V lookup: CDR1 SGHTA, CDR2 FQGNSA. With 5 bases removed from V and 5 bases from J, the gap between germline ends came to 16 bases. The CDR3 extends over 14 amino acids. CDR3 DNA sequence: TGTGCCAGCAGCCCAGCGCTAGCGCGCGACGAGCAGTACTTC. Residues: CASSPALARDEQYF.

This chain connects TRBV30 to TRBJ2-4; D may match TRBD1 or TRBD2 (6 bases each). There are 13 residues in the CDR3. Looked up from germline, CDR1 is GTSNPN and CDR2 is SVGIG (reference sequence). Trimming stripped 4 bases from V and 15 bases from J, with 22 bases between. The CDR3 nucleotides are TGTGCCTGGAAAAGGGGGGACGAGACAATTGCGTACTTC. Residues: CAWKRGDETIAYF.

CDR3 sequence reads: CSAGNARGSYEQYF. CDR3 coding DNA: TGCAGCGCCGGTAACGCCCGGGGGAGCTACGAGCAGTACTTC. The V call is TRBV29-1, the J call TRBJ2-7; possible D gene TRBD2, 6 bases. CDR3 size: 14 residues. The V and J ends lost 7 bases and 3 bases respectively, with 19 bases between them. CDR1 is SQVTM and CDR2 is ANQGSEA in the germline V gene.

The chain is built from TRBV28 and TRBJ2-5, with D perhaps matching TRBD2 (5 bases). Trimming pared 2 bases from V and 0 bases from J, leaving 10 bases between. The length of the CDR3 is 15 residues. In germline, CDR1 is MDHEN, CDR2 SYDVKM. For the CDR3, the DNA is TGTGCCAGCAGTTTAGGGGAGACGTACCAAGAGACCCAGTACTTC. It is translated as CASSLGETYQETQYF.

The V and J genes are TRBV2 and TRBJ2-7; weak D call: TRBD2 (6 bases). The germline V gene has CDR1 SNHLY and CDR2 FYNNEI. Trimming took off 9 bases at V and 7 bases at J, with 10 bases between the two ends. The CDR3 contains 10 residues. The CDR3 loop reads CASYRGEQYF. CDR3 nucleotides: TGTGCCAGTTACCGGGGGGAGCAGTACTTC.

This rearrangement joins TRBV7-9 to TRBJ2-5; D gene unclear. Trimming took off 1 base at V and 4 bases at J, with 10 bases between the two ends. The CDR3 spans 14 residues. The germline gives CDR1 SEHNR, CDR2 FQNEAQ (reference sequence). The CDR3 DNA follows: TGTGCCAGCAGCTTAGTGCCAACCAGAGAGACCCAGTACTTC. It translates to CASSLVPTRETQYF.

The CDR3 sequence: CSVVSRLTYEQYF. CDR3 bases: TGCAGCGTTGTCAGTAGGCTTACCTACGAGCAGTACTTC. The V call is TRBV29-1, the J call TRBJ2-7; no reliable D call. The CDR3 consists of 13 residues. Germline V CDR1 and CDR2: SQVTM, ANQGSEA. V was clipped by 4 bases and J by 2 bases, with 12 bases between them.

CDR3 DNA sequence: TGTGCCAGCAGCCAATTACAGGGGACTGGTTATGAAAAACTGTTTTTT. It yields the protein CASSQLQGTGYEKLFF. This chain joins TRBV12-3 or TRBV12-4 and TRBJ1-4; 7 bases are shared with TRBD1. J gave up 6 bases and V 6 bases, and 13 bases lay outside the gene matches. CDR3 length: 16 amino acids.

V usage is TRBV5-1 and J usage is TRBJ2-1, with 7 bases fitting TRBD1. Looked up from germline, CDR1 is SGHRS and CDR2 is YFSETQ. The CDR3 totals 13 residues. The junction had 13 bases not matched to a gene; V was cut back by 7 bases and J by 12 bases. The CDR3 bases are TGCGCCAGCTCTCCTGGACAGGCACAGAGGCAGTTCTTC. Translating gives CASSPGQAQRQFF.

V and J are TRBV3-1 and TRBJ1-2; possible D gene TRBD1, 5 bases. The CDR3 extends over 14 amino acids. The germline V and J ends were trimmed by 4 bases and 3 bases, with 12 bases remaining between them. Germline CDR1 LGHDT, CDR2 YNNKEL (reference sequence). This CDR3 reads CASSRGGADYGYTF. The CDR3 nucleotides read TGTGCCAGCAGCCGCGGGGGAGCGGACTATGGCTACACCTTC.

The V gene is TRBV20-1, the J gene TRBJ2-5; TRBD2 agrees at 7 bases. The CDR3 loop spans 13 amino acids. The ends lost 8 bases at V and 0 bases at J; junction bases unmatched: 6. Germline lookup yields CDR1 DFQATT and CDR2 SNEGSKA (reference sequence). CDR3 loop: CSTGTTHQETQYF. The CDR3 region has the DNA TGCAGTACCGGGACTACCCACCAAGAGACCCAGTACTTC.

The chain carries TRBV4-1 and TRBJ2-3; tentatively, D is TRBD1 or TRBD2 (5 bases each). This CDR3 comprises 17 residues. The germline V and J ends were trimmed by 3 bases and 6 bases, with 22 bases remaining between them. Germline V lookup: CDR1 MGHRA, CDR2 YSYEKL. CDR3 protein: CASSQTPPGPRPDTQYF. The CDR3 DNA reads TGCGCCAGCAGCCAGACCCCTCCGGGACCAAGACCCGATACGCAGTATTTT.

This clonotype was picked up one time. V is TRBV29-1 and J is TRBJ2-1; the D gene is possibly TRBD1 (6 bases). This CDR3 comprises 10 residues. V was trimmed by 7 bases and J by 10 bases, leaving 11 bases between them. Germline V lookup: CDR1 SQVTM, CDR2 ANQGSEA. The CDR3 spells CSDRDVEQFF. The DNA of the CDR3 is TGCAGCGACAGGGATGTAGAGCAGTTCTTC.

This chain links TRBV12-3 or TRBV12-4 with TRBJ1-2; D might be TRBD1 (6 bases). V gave up 5 bases and J gave up 4 bases, with 17 bases separating them. The CDR3 has 15 amino acids. The CDR3 is CASSSGAQGTYGYTF. Written as DNA, the CDR3 is TGTGCCAGCAGTAGTGGCGCCCAGGGGACCTATGGCTACACCTTC.

The chain couples TRBV7-3 to TRBJ1-1, with TRBD1 matching over 8 bases. Germline CDR1 SGHTA, CDR2 FQGTGA. The V and J ends lost 5 bases and 7 bases, in that order; junction bases with no gene match: 3. There are 12 residues in the CDR3. CDR3 sequence reads: CASSPTGVEAFF. DNA of the CDR3: TGTGCCAGCAGCCCGACAGGGGTTGAAGCTTTCTTT. The full variable domain, rest sourced from reference TRBV7-3 and TRBJ1-1, is GAGVSQTPSNKVTEKGKYVELRCDPISGHTALYWYRQSLGQGPEFLIYFQGTGAADDSGLPNDRFFAVRPEGSVSTLKIQRTERGDSAVYLCASSPTGVEAFFGQGTRLTVV.

V usage is TRBV5-4 and J usage is TRBJ2-3; 7 bases fit TRBD1. V lost 0 bases and J lost 6; bases outside the gene matches: 4. CDR3 length equals 14 residues. Germline CDR1 is SGHNT and CDR2 is YYREEE (reference sequence). The CDR3 sequence is CASSLGQGRDTQYF. Here the CDR3 DNA reads TGTGCCAGCAGCTTGGGACAGGGAAGGGATACGCAGTATTTT.

This clonotype was picked up one time. The chain employs TRBV27 and TRBJ1-2; D unresolved. Per germline, CDR1 MNHEY and CDR2 SMNVEV (reference sequence). The CDR3 length is 12 residues. V was clipped by 8 bases and J by 2 bases, with 9 bases between them. This CDR3 is CASYPENYGYTF. The DNA for the CDR3 is TGTGCCAGCTACCCGGAGAACTATGGCTACACCTTC.

The chain recombines TRBV9 with TRBJ1-1, with D perhaps matching TRBD1 (6 bases). This CDR3 is built from 15 residues. Germline-derived CDR1 and CDR2 are SGDLS and YYNGEE. The V end lost 4 bases, the J end lost 5 bases, and 18 bases lay between the germline ends. The CDR3 nucleotides read TGTGCCAGCAGCAAAACAGGGAGTCGAAATACTGAAGCTTTCTTT. Residues: CASSKTGSRNTEAFF. Supplemented by reference TRBV9 and TRBJ1-1, the full variable domain reads DSGVTQTPKHLITATGQRVTLRCSPRSGDLSVYWYQQSLDQGLQFLIQYYNGEERAKGNILERFSAQQFPDLHSELNLSSLELGDSALYFCASSKTGSRNTEAFFGQGTRLTVV.

The chain combines TRBV3-1 with TRBJ2-1; D possibly matches TRBD1 or TRBD2 (5 bases each). The germline CDR1 and CDR2 sequences are LGHDT and YNNKEL (reference sequence). The CDR3 loop spans 15 amino acids. Trimming pared 5 bases from V and 7 bases from J, leaving 18 bases between. CDR3 coding DNA: TGTGCCAGCAGCTATCCAAGGGCTGGGACGAATGAGCAGTTCTTC. It translates to CASSYPRAGTNEQFF.